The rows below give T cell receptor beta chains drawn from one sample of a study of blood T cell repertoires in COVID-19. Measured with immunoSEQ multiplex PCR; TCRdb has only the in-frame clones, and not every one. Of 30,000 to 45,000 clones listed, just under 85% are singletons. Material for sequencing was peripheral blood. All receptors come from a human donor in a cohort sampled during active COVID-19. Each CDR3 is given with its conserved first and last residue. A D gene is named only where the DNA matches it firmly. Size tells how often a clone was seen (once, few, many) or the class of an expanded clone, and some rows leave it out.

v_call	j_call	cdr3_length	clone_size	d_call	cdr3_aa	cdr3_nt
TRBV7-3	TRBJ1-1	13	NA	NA	CASSLRGDTEAFF	TGTGCCAGCAGCTTAAGGGGGGACACTGAAGCTTTCTTT
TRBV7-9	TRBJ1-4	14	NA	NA	CASSARATNEKLFF	TGTGCCAGCAGCGCCAGGGCAACTAATGAAAAACTGTTTTTT
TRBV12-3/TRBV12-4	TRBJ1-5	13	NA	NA	CASTGDPNQPQHF	TGTGCCAGCACGGGGGACCCCAATCAGCCCCAGCATTTT
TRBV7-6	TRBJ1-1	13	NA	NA	CASSPGLNTEAFF	TGTGCCAGCAGCCCAGGGCTGAACACTGAAGCTTTCTTT
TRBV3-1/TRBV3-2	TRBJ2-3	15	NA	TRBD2	CASSPPSGGASTQYF	TGTGCCAGCAGCCCCCCTAGCGGGGGGGCTAGTACGCAGTATTTT
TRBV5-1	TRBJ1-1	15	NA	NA	CASSHGGTGNTEAFF	TGCGCCAGCAGTCACGGGGGTACGGGAAACACTGAAGCTTTCTTT
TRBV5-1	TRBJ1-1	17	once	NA	CASSLASPPGVNTEAFF	TGCGCCAGCAGCTTGGCCTCACCTCCCGGGGTGAACACTGAAGCTTTCTTT
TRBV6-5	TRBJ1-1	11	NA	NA	CASTGSTEAFF	TGTGCCAGCACTGGGAGCACTGAAGCTTTCTTT
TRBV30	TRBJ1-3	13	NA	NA	CAWSESDGYTIYF	TGTGCCTGGAGTGAATCTGATGGCTACACCATATATTTT
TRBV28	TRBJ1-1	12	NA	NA	CASTDRNTEAFF	TGTGCCAGCACGGACAGGAACACTGAAGCTTTCTTT
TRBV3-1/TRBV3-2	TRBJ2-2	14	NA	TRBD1	CASREGQGAGELFF	TGTGCCAGCAGAGAGGGACAGGGGGCCGGGGAGCTGTTTTTT
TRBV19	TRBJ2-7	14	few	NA	CASSFSGNSYEQYF	TGTGCCAGCTCCTTTTCAGGAAACTCCTACGAGCAGTACTTC
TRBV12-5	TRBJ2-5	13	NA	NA	CASGFRLEETQYF	TGTGCTAGTGGTTTCCGACTCGAAGAGACCCAGTACTTC
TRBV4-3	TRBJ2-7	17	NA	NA	CASSQDTSQVTSYEQYF	TGCGCCAGCAGCCAAGATACGAGCCAGGTGACCTCCTACGAGCAGTACTTC
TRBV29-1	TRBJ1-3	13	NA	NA	CSGGEFAGNTIYF	TGCAGCGGCGGGGAGTTCGCTGGAAACACCATATATTTT
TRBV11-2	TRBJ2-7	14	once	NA	CASSLVVGGDEQYF	TGTGCCAGCAGCTTAGTCGTGGGCGGGGACGAGCAGTACTTC
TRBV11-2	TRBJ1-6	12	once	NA	CASSPGESPLHF	TGTGCCAGCAGCCCAGGGGAATCACCCCTCCACTTT
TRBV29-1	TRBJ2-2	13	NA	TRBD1	CSVDRGGTGELFF	TGCAGCGTAGACAGGGGTGGAACCGGGGAGCTGTTTTTT
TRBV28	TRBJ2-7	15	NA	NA	CASSTAGSNVDEQYF	TGTGCCAGCAGTACCGCCGGGAGCAACGTCGACGAGCAGTACTTC
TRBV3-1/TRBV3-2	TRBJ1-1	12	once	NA	CASSQATGLAFF	TGTGCCAGCAGCCAAGCGACGGGTTTGGCTTTCTTT
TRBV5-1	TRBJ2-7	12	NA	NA	CASSMGGYEQYF	TGCGCCAGCAGCATGGGAGGCTACGAGCAGTACTTC
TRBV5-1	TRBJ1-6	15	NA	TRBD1	CASSLADRERSPLHF	TGCGCCAGCAGCTTGGCCGACAGGGAACGCTCACCCCTCCACTTT
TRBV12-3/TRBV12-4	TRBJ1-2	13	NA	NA	CASSLTANYGYTF	TGTGCCAGCAGTTTAACAGCCAACTATGGCTACACCTTC
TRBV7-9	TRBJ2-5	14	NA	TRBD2	CASSLMGLVGTQYF	TGTGCCAGCAGCTTAATGGGACTAGTTGGGACCCAGTACTTC
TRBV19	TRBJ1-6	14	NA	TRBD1	CASNSGTGESPLHF	TGTGCCAGTAACTCTGGGACAGGGGAATCACCCCTCCACTTT
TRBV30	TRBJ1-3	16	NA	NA	CAWSRKGPYSGNTIYF	TGTGCCTGGAGTAGGAAGGGGCCTTACTCTGGAAACACCATATATTTT
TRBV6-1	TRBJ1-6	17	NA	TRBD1	CASSEVWVGQGNSPLHF	TGTGCCAGCAGTGAAGTGTGGGTGGGACAGGGCAATTCACCCCTCCACTTT
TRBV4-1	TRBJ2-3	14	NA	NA	CASSQGHGTDTQYF	TGCGCCAGCAGCCAAGGACACGGCACAGATACGCAGTATTTT
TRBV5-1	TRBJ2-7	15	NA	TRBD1	CASSFPTGGNDEQYF	TGCGCCAGCAGCTTCCCGACAGGGGGCAACGACGAGCAGTACTTC
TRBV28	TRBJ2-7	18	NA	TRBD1	CASSLWGQGKISSYEQYF	TGTGCCAGCAGTTTATGGGGACAGGGAAAAATCTCCTCCTACGAGCAGTACTTC
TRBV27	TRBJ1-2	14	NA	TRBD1	CASSPTGVTYGYTF	TGTGCCAGCAGTCCTACAGGGGTTACCTATGGCTACACCTTC
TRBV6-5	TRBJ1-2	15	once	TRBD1	CASRTGTGGNYGYTF	TGTGCCAGCAGGACCGGGACAGGGGGCAACTATGGCTACACCTTC
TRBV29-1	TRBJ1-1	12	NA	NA	CSVVRVDTEAFF	TGCAGCGTTGTGAGGGTAGATACTGAAGCTTTCTTT
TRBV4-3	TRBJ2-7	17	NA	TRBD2	CASSPWLAGGSSYEQYF	TGCGCCAGCAGCCCGTGGCTAGCGGGGGGGAGCTCCTACGAGCAGTACTTC
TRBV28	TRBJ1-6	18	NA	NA	CASSARSGDFSYNSPLHF	TGTGCCAGCAGTGCCCGCTCAGGGGATTTTTCCTATAATTCACCCCTCCACTTT
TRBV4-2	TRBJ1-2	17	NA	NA	CASSQDGKGVDNYGYTF	TGTGCCAGCAGCCAAGATGGGAAAGGGGTTGACAACTATGGCTACACCTTC
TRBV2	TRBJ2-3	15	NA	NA	CASSEVGGGTDTQYF	TGTGCCAGCAGTGAGGTTGGCGGGGGCACAGATACGCAGTATTTT
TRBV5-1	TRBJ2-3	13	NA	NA	CASGAQGTDTQYF	TGCGCCAGCGGGGCACAGGGCACAGATACGCAGTATTTT
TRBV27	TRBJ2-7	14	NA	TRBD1	CAASRDRLSYEQYF	TGTGCCGCTAGCCGGGACAGGTTGTCCTACGAGCAGTACTTC
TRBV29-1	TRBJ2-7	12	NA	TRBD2	CSVGLAGYEQYF	TGCAGCGTTGGACTAGCGGGGTACGAGCAGTACTTC
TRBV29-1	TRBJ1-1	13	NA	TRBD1	CSVPTGVNTEAFF	TGCAGCGTTCCGACAGGGGTGAACACTGAAGCTTTCTTT
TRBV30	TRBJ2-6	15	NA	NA	CAWRPTRSGANVLTF	TGTGCCTGGAGGCCAACTAGGTCCGGGGCCAACGTCCTGACTTTC
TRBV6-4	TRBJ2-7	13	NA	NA	CASSVGLGYEQYF	TGTGCCAGCAGTGTAGGCCTAGGCTACGAGCAGTACTTC
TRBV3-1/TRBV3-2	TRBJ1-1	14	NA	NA	CASSLRGGNTEAFF	TGTGCCAGCAGCCTCCGAGGGGGTAACACTGAAGCTTTCTTT
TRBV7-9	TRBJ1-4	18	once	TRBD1	CASSPFLAGTGDGEKLFF	TGTGCCAGCAGCCCATTTCTCGCCGGGACAGGGGATGGGGAAAAACTGTTTTTT
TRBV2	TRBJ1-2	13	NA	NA	CASSEEDNYGYTF	TGTGCCAGCAGTGAAGAAGACAATTATGGCTACACCTTC
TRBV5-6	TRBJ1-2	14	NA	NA	CASSLVPGEYGYTF	TGTGCCAGCAGCTTGGTGCCAGGGGAATACGGCTACACCTTC
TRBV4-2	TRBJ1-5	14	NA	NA	CASSQGGMRDPQHF	TGTGCCAGCAGCCAAGGGGGAATGCGGGACCCCCAGCATTTT
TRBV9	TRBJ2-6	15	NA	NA	CASSVGQAGANVLTF	TGTGCCAGCAGCGTAGGGCAGGCCGGGGCCAACGTCCTGACTTTC
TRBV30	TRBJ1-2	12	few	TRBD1	CARKAGGNGYTF	TGTGCTCGGAAGGCAGGGGGGAATGGCTACACCTTC
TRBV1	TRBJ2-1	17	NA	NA	CTSSQDATSGGVDEQFF	TGCACCAGCAGCCAGGATGCCACTAGCGGGGGGGTCGATGAGCAGTTCTTC
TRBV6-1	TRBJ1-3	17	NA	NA	CASSEFRGFGSGNTIYF	TGTGCCAGCAGTGAATTTAGGGGCTTTGGCTCTGGAAACACCATATATTTT
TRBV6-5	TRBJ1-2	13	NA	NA	CASIAGLNYGYTF	TGTGCCAGCATTGCAGGACTTAACTATGGCTACACCTTC